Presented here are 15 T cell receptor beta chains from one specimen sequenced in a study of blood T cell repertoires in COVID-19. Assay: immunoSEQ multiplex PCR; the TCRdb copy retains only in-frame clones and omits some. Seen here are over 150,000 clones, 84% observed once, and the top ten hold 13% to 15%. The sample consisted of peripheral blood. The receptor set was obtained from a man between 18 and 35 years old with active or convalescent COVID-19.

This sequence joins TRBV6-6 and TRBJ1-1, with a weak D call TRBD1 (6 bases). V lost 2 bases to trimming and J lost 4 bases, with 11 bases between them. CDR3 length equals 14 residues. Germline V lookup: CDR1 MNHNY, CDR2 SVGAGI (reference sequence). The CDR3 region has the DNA TGTGCCAGCAGTTACGAGGGCAGGGGCACTGAAGCTTTCTTT. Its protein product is CASSYEGRGTEAFF.

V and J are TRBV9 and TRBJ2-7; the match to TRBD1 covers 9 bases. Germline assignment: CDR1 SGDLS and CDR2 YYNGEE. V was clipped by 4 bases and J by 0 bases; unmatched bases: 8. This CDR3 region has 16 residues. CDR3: CASSKTGQGYSYEQYF. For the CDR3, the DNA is TGTGCCAGCAGCAAAACGGGACAGGGTTACTCCTACGAGCAGTACTTC.

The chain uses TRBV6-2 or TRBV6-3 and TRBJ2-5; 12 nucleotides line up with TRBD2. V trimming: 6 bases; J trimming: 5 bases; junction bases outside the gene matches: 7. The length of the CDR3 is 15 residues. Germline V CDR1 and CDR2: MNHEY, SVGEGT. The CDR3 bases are TGTGCCAGCAGCCCGACTAGCGGGAGCTCTGAGACCCAGTACTTC. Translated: CASSPTSGSSETQYF.

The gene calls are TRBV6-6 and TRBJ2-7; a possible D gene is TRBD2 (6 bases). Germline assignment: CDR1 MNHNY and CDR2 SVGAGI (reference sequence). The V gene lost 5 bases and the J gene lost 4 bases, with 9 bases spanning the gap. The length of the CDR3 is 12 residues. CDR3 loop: CASSTGTYEQYF. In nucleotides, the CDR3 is TGTGCCAGCAGTACGGGGACTTACGAGCAGTACTTC.

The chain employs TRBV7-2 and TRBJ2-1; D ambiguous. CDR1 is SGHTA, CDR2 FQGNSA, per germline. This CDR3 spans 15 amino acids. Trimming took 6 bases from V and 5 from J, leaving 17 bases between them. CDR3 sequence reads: CASSSRLLLNNEQFF. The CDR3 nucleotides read TGTGCCAGCAGTTCCAGACTCCTATTAAACAATGAGCAGTTCTTC.

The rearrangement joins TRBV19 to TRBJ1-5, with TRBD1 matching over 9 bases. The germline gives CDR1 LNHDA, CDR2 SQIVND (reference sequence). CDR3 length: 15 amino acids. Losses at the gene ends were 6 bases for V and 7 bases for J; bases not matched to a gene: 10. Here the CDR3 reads CASSLLRTGDQPQHF. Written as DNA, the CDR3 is TGTGCCAGTAGCCTCCTTCGGACAGGGGACCAGCCCCAGCATTTT.

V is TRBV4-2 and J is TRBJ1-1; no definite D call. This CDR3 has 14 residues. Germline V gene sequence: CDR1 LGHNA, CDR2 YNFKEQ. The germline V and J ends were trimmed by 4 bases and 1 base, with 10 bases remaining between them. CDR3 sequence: CASSPRAENTEAFF. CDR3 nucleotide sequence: TGTGCCAGCAGCCCGCGGGCAGAGAACACTGAAGCTTTCTTT.

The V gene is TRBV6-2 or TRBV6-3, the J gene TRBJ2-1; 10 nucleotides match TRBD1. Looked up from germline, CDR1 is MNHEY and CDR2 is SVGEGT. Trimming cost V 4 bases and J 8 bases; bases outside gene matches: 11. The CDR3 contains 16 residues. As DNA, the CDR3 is TGTGCCAGCAGTTTAAATTACGGGACAGGGGTCGATGAGCAGTTCTTC. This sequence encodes CASSLNYGTGVDEQFF.

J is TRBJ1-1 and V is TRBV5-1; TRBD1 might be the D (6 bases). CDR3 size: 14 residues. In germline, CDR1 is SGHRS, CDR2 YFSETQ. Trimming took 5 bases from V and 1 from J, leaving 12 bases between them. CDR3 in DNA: TGCGCCAGCAGATATCTACAGGGGAACACTGAAGCTTTCTTT. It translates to CASRYLQGNTEAFF.

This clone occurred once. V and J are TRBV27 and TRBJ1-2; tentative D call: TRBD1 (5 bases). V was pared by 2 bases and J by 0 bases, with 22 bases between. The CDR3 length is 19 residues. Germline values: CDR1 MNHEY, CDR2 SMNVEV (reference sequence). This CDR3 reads CASSLEFPSGGGTNYGYTF. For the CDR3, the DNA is TGTGCCAGCAGTTTAGAGTTTCCGTCCGGGGGTGGAACTAACTATGGCTACACCTTC.

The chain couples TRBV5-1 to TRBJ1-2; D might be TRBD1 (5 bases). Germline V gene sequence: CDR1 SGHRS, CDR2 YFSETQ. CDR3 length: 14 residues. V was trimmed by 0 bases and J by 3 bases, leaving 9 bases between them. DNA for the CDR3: TGCGCCAGCAGCTTGGCAGGGCGCGACTATGGCTACACCTTC. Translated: CASSLAGRDYGYTF.

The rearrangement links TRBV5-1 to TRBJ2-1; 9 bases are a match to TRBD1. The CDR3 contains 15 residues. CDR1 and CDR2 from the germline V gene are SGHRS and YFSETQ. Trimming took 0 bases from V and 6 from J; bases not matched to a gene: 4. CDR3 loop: CASSLDGTGFNEQFF. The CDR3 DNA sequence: TGCGCCAGCAGCTTGGATGGGACAGGGTTCAATGAGCAGTTCTTC.

The CDR3 here is CASKPGTGDINQPQHF. The CDR3 bases are TGCGCCAGCAAACCCGGGACAGGGGACATCAATCAGCCCCAGCATTTT. The J gene is TRBJ1-5, the V gene TRBV5-1; 10 bases match TRBD1. J gave up 3 bases and V 6 bases, and 9 bases lay outside the gene matches. CDR3 size: 16 residues. Germline lookup yields CDR1 SGHRS and CDR2 YFSETQ.

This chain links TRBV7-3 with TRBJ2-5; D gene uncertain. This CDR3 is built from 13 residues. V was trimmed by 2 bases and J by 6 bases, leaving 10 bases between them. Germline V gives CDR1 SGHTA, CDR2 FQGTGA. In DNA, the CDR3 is TGTGCCAGCAGCTTAGATAGAATTCAGACCCAGTACTTC. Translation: CASSLDRIQTQYF.

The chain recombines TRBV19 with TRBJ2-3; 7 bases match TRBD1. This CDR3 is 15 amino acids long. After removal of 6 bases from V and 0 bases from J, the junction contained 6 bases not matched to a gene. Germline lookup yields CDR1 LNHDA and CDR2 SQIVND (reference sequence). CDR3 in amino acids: CASSNRGASTDTQYF. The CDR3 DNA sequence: TGTGCCAGTAGCAACAGGGGAGCTAGCACAGATACGCAGTATTTT.